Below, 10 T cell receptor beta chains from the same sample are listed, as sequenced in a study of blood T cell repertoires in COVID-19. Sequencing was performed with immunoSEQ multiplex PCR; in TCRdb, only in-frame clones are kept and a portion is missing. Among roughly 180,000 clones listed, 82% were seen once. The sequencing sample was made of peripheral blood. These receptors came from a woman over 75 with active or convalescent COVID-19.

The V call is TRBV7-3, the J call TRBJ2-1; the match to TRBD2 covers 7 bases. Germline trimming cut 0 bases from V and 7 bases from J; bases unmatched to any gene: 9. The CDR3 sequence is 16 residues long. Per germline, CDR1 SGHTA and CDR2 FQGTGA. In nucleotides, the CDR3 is TGTGCCAGCAGCTTAACTGCGGGAGAAGTAGGAAATGAGCAGTTCTTC. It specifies CASSLTAGEVGNEQFF.

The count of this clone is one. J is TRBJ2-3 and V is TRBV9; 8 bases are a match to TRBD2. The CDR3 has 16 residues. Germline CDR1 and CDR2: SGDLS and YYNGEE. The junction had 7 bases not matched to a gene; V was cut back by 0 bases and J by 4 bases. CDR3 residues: CASSVVAGGGADTQYF. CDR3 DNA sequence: TGTGCCAGCAGCGTAGTGGCGGGAGGAGGGGCAGATACGCAGTATTTT.

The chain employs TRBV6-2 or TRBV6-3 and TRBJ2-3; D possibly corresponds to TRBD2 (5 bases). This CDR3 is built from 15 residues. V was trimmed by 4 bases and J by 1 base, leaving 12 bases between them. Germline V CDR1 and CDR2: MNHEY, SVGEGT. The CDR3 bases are TGTGCCAGCAGTTGGGGTCTGGGAGGCACAGATACGCAGTATTTT. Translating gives CASSWGLGGTDTQYF.

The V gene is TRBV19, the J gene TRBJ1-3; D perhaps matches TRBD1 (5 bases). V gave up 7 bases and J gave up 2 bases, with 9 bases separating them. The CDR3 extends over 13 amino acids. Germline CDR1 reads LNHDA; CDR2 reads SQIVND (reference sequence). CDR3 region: CASTDIAGNTIYF. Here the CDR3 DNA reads TGTGCCAGTACGGACATCGCTGGAAACACCATATATTTT.

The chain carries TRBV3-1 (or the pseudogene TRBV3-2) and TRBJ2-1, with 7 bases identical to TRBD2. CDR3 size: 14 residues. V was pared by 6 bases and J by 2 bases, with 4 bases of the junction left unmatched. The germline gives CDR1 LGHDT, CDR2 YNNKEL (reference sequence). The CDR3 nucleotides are TGTGCCAGCAGTCCAGCGGGAACCTACAATGAGCAGTTCTTC. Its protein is CASSPAGTYNEQFF.

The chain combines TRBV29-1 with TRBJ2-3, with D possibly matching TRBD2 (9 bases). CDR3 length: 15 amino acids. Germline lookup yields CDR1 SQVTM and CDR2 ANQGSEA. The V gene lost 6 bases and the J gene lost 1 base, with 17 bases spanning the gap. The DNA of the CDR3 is TGCAGCGTACAGGGGGTAGCGGGAGGCACAGATACGCAGTATTTT. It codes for CSVQGVAGGTDTQYF.

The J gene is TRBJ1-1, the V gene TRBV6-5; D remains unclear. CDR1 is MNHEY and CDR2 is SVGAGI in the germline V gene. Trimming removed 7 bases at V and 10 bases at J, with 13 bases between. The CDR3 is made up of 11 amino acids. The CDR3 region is CASILLWLAFF. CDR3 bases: TGTGCCAGCATTCTATTGTGGTTAGCTTTCTTT.

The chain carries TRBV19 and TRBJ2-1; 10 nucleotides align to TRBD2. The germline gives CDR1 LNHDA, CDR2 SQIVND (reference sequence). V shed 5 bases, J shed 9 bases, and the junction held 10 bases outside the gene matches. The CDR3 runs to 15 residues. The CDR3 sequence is CASSGSGRIIFEQFF. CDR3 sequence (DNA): TGTGCCAGTAGTGGTAGCGGGAGGATTATTTTTGAGCAGTTCTTC.

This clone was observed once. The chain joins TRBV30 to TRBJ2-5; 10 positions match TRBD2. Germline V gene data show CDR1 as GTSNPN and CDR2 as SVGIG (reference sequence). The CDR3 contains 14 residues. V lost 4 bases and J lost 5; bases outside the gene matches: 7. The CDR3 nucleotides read TGTGCCTGGACGAGCGGGAGGGCCTCGGAGACCCAGTACTTC. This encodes CAWTSGRASETQYF.

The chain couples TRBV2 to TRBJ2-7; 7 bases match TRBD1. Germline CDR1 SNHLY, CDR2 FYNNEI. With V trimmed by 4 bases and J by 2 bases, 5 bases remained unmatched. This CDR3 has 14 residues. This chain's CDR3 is CASSGDREAYEQYF. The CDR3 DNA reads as TGTGCCAGCAGTGGAGACAGGGAAGCCTACGAGCAGTACTTC. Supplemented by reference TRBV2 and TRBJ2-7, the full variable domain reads EPEVTQTPSHQVTQMGQEVILRCVPISNHLYFYWYRQILGQKVEFLVSFYNNEISEKSEIFDDQFSVERPDGSNFTLKIRSTKLEDSAMYFCASSGDREAYEQYFGPGTRLTVT.